These T cell receptor beta chains were read from a single sample in a study of blood T cell repertoires in COVID-19. Repertoires were generated with immunoSEQ multiplex PCR, while TCRdb's copy carries only in-frame clones and drops some. The profile shows more than 45,000 clones, 90% of them singletons. Sequenced: peripheral blood. Receptors were obtained from a human donor in a cohort sampled during active COVID-19. Each CDR3 is given with its conserved first and last residue. The D gene is left open where the match is weak. Only some rows state a clone size, as once, few, many or a class for expanded clones.

v_call: TRBV15
d_call: -
j_call: TRBJ1-5
clone_size: -
cdr3_nt: TGTGCCACCAGCAAGGTGGGGGGAGGGCAGCCCCAGCATTTT
cdr3_aa: CATSKVGGGQPQHF

v_call: TRBV11-2
d_call: TRBD1
j_call: TRBJ2-2
clone_size: -
cdr3_nt: TGTGCCAGCAGCCGGGACAGACAGCGCTTGTCCGGGGAGCTGTTTTTT
cdr3_aa: CASSRDRQRLSGELFF

v_call: TRBV28
d_call: TRBD2
j_call: TRBJ2-3
clone_size: -
cdr3_nt: TGTGCCAGCAGTGGGTCCTGGGCGGGAGAAGGCACAGATACGCAGTATTTT
cdr3_aa: CASSGSWAGEGTDTQYF

v_call: TRBV5-1
d_call: TRBD1
j_call: TRBJ2-3
clone_size: -
cdr3_nt: TGCGCCAGCAGCAGCGGACAGGGTCCAGATACGCAGTATTTT
cdr3_aa: CASSSGQGPDTQYF

v_call: TRBV3-1/TRBV3-2
d_call: -
j_call: TRBJ1-4
clone_size: -
cdr3_nt: TGTGCCAGCAGCCAAGAGCGGAAACTGTTTTTT
cdr3_aa: CASSQERKLFF

v_call: TRBV30
d_call: TRBD2
j_call: TRBJ2-3
clone_size: -
cdr3_nt: TGTGCCTGGAGCCCGGGACTAGCGGGATCATTGGGAGATACGCAGTATTTT
cdr3_aa: CAWSPGLAGSLGDTQYF

v_call: TRBV19
d_call: -
j_call: TRBJ2-7
clone_size: -
cdr3_nt: TGTGCCACCGCGACAGAGAACTACGAGCAGTACTTC
cdr3_aa: CATATENYEQYF

v_call: TRBV5-1
d_call: -
j_call: TRBJ2-7
clone_size: once
cdr3_nt: TGCGCCAGCAGAGGTTCGCGGTCCTACGAGCAGTACTTC
cdr3_aa: CASRGSRSYEQYF

v_call: TRBV11-3
d_call: -
j_call: TRBJ2-1
clone_size: -
cdr3_nt: TGTGCCAGCAGCCCGACGGAGAACAATGAGCAGTTCTTC
cdr3_aa: CASSPTENNEQFF

v_call: TRBV9
d_call: TRBD2
j_call: TRBJ2-7
clone_size: -
cdr3_nt: TGTGCCAGCAGCTCCGGGGGGGCGGGACTGGTTCCCTTCGAGCAGTACTTC
cdr3_aa: CASSSGGAGLVPFEQYF

v_call: TRBV7-3
d_call: TRBD1
j_call: TRBJ1-2
clone_size: -
cdr3_nt: TGTGCCAGCAGCTCCCCGGAAGGACAGGCCGGTACCAATGGCTACACCTTC
cdr3_aa: CASSSPEGQAGTNGYTF

v_call: TRBV5-1
d_call: -
j_call: TRBJ2-3
clone_size: -
cdr3_nt: TGCGCCAGCAGCAACTCAGGGGACGGGGCAGATACGCAGTATTTT
cdr3_aa: CASSNSGDGADTQYF

v_call: TRBV2
d_call: TRBD1
j_call: TRBJ2-1
clone_size: -
cdr3_nt: TGTGCCAGCAACCCCGGGACAGACTTCTACAATGAGCAGTTCTTC
cdr3_aa: CASNPGTDFYNEQFF

v_call: TRBV5-5
d_call: -
j_call: TRBJ1-1
clone_size: -
cdr3_nt: TGTGCCAGCAGCTTGGGAACAGGGTACACTGAAGCTTTCTTT
cdr3_aa: CASSLGTGYTEAFF

v_call: TRBV9
d_call: -
j_call: TRBJ2-3
clone_size: -
cdr3_nt: TGTGCCAGCAGCGTAGATGCGAGGGATACGCAGTATTTT
cdr3_aa: CASSVDARDTQYF

v_call: TRBV7-8
d_call: -
j_call: TRBJ2-7
clone_size: -
cdr3_nt: TGTGCCAGCAGCCTCGGGTTCTCCTACGAGCAGTACTTC
cdr3_aa: CASSLGFSYEQYF

v_call: TRBV3-1/TRBV3-2
d_call: TRBD2
j_call: TRBJ2-1
clone_size: -
cdr3_nt: TGTGCCAGCAGCCGAGCGGGAAATGAGCAGTTCTTC
cdr3_aa: CASSRAGNEQFF

v_call: TRBV3-1/TRBV3-2
d_call: -
j_call: TRBJ1-1
clone_size: -
cdr3_nt: TGTGCCAGCAGCCATAGACAGGTCAACACTGAAGCTTTCTTT
cdr3_aa: CASSHRQVNTEAFF